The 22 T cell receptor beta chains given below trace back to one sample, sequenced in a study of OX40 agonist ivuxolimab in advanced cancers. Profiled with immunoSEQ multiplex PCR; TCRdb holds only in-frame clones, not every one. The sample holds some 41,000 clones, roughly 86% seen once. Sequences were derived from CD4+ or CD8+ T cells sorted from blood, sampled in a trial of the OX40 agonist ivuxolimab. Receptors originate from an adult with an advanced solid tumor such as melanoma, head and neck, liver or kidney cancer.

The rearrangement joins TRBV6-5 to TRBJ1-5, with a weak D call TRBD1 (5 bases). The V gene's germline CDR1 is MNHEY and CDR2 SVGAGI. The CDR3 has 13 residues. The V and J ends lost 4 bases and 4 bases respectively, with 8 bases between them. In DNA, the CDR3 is TGTGCCAGCAGTTCTACAGGAAATCAGCCCCAGCATTTT. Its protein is CASSSTGNQPQHF.

The CDR3 region is CASSPGTSGSRQFF. For the CDR3, the DNA is TGTGCCAGCAGCCCAGGGACTAGCGGGAGCAGACAGTTCTTC. V is TRBV11-2 and J is TRBJ2-1, with TRBD2 matching over 14 bases. CDR1 is SGHAT, CDR2 FQNNGV, per germline. The junction had 7 bases not matched to a gene; V was cut back by 5 bases and J by 13 bases. This CDR3 region has 14 residues.

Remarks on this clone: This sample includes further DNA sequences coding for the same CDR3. The CDR3 sequence is CASSPAGGYEQYF. In DNA form, the CDR3 reads TGTGCCAGCTCACCCGCGGGGGGCTACGAGCAGTACTTC. The chain couples TRBV18 to TRBJ2-7; 8 bases fit TRBD2. This CDR3 has 13 amino acids. V lost 3 bases, J lost 3 bases, and 1 base stayed unmatched. Germline V gene data show CDR1 as KGHSH and CDR2 as LQKENI. Full variable domain (outside the CDR3, taken from reference TRBV18 and TRBJ2-7): NAGVMQNPRHLVRRRGQEARLRCSPMKGHSHVYWYRQLPEEGLKFMVYLQKENIIDESGMPKERFSAEFPKEGPSILRIQQVVRGDSAAYFCASSPAGGYEQYFGPGTRLTVT.

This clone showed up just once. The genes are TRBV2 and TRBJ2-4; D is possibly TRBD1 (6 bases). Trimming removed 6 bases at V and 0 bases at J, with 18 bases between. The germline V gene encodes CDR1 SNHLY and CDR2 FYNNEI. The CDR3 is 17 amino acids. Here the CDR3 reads CASRRPGGYLAKNIQYF. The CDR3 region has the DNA TGTGCCAGCAGGCGACCTGGGGGCTACCTAGCCAAAAACATTCAGTACTTC.

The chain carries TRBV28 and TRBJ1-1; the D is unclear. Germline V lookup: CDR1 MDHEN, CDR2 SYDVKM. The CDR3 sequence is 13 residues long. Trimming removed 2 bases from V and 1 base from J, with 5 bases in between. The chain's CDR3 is CASSLGPNTEAFF. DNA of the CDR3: TGTGCCAGCAGTTTAGGTCCGAACACTGAAGCTTTCTTT.

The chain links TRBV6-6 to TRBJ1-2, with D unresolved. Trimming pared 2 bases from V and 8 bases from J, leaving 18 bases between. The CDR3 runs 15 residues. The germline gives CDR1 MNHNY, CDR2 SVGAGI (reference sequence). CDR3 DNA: TGTGCCAGCAGTTACACCGGACTATCCGCTGTCGGCTACACCTTC. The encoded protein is CASSYTGLSAVGYTF.

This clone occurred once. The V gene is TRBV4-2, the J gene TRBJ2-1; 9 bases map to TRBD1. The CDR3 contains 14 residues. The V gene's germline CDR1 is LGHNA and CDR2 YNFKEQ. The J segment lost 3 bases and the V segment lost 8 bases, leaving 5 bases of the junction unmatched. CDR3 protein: CASRNRGLYNEQFF. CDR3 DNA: TGTGCCAGCCGTAACAGGGGGCTCTACAATGAGCAGTTCTTC.

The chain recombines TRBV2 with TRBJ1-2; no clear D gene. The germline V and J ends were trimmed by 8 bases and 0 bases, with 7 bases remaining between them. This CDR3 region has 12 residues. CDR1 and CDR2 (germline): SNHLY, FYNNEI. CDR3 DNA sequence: TGTGCCAGCGGACGAACTAACTATGGCTACACCTTC. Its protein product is CASGRTNYGYTF.

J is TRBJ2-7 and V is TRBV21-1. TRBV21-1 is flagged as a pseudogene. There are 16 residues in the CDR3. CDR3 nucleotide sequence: TGTGCCAGCAGCAAAGAGAGGACGGGCGAGAACTACGAGCAGTACTTC. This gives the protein CASSKERTGENYEQYF.

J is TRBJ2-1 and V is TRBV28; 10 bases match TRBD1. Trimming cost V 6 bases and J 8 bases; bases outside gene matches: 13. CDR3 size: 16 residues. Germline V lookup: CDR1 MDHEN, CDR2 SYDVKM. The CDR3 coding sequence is TGTGCCAGCAGCAATACCGGGACAGGGGCATTACATGAGCAGTTCTTC. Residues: CASSNTGTGALHEQFF.

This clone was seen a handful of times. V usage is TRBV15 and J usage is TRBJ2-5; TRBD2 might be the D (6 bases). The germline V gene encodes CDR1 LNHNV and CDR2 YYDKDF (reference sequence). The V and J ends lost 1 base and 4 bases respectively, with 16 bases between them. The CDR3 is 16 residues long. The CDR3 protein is CATSRARLTRIETQYF. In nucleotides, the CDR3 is TGTGCCACCAGCAGAGCAAGATTGACTAGGATAGAGACCCAGTACTTC. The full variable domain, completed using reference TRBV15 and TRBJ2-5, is DAMVIQNPRYQVTQFGKPVTLSCSQTLNHNVMYWYQQKSSQAPKLLFHYYDKDFNNEADTPDNFQSRRPNTSFCFLDIRSPGLGDTAMYLCATSRARLTRIETQYFGPGTRLLVL.

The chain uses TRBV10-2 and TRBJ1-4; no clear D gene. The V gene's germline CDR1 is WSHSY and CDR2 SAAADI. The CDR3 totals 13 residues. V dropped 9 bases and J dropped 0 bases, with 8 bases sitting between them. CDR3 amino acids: CASAGATNEKLFF. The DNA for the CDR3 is TGCGCCAGTGCCGGTGCAACTAATGAAAAACTGTTTTTT.

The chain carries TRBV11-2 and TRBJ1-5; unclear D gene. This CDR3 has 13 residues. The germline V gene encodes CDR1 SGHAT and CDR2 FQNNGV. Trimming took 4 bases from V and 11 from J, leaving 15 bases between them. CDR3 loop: CASSSTSWMAQHF. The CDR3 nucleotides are TGTGCCAGCAGCTCCACGTCGTGGATGGCCCAGCATTTT.

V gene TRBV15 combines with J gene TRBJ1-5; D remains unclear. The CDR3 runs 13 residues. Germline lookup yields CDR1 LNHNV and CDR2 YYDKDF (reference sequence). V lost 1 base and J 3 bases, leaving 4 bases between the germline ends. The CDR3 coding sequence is TGTGCCACCAGCAGAGGATCCAATCAGCCCCAGCATTTT. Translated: CATSRGSNQPQHF.

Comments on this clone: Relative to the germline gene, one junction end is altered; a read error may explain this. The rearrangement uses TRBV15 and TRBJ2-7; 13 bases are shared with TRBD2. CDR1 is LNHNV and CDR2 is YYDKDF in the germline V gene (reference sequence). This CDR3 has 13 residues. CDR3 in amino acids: CATSARLAGGRRF. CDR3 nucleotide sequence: TGTGCCACCAGCGCTCGACTAGCGGGAGGCCGCCGCTTC.

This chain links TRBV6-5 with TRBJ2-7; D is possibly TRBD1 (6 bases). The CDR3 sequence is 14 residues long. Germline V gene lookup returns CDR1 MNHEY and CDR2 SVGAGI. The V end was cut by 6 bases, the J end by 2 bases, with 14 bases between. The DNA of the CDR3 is TGTGCCAGCAGGGCACAGGGTAAGACCTACGAGCAGTACTTC. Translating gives CASRAQGKTYEQYF.

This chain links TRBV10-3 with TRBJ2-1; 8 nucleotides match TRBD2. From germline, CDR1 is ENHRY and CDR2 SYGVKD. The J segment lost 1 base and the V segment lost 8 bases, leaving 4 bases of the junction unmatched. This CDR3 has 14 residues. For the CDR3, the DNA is TGTGCCATCGGGGCTAGCGGGTCCTACAATGAGCAGTTCTTC. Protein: CAIGASGSYNEQFF.

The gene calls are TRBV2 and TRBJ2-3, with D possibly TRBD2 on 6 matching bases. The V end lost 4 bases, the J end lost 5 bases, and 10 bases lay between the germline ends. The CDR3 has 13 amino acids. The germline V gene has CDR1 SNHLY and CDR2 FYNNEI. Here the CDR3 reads CASSGREGDTQYF. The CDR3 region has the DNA TGTGCCAGCAGTGGGCGGGAAGGAGATACGCAGTATTTT.

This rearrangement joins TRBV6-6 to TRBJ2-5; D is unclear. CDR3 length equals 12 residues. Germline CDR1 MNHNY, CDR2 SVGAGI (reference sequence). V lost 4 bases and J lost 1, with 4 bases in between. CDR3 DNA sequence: TGTGCCAGCAGTTCGGGCCAAGAGACCCAGTACTTC. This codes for CASSSGQETQYF.

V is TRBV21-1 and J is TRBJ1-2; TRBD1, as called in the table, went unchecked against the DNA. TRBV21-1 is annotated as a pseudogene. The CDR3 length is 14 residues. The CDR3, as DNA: TGTGCCAGCAGAAGAGGACAGTCTCCTTATGGCTACACCTTC. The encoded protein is CASRRGQSPYGYTF.

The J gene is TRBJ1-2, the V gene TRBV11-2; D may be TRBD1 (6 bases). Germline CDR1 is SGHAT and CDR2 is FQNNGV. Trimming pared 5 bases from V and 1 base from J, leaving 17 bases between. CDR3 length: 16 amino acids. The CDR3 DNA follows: TGTGCCAGCAGCCCTTTCAGGGGCCGAAATAACTATGGCTACACCTTC. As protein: CASSPFRGRNNYGYTF.

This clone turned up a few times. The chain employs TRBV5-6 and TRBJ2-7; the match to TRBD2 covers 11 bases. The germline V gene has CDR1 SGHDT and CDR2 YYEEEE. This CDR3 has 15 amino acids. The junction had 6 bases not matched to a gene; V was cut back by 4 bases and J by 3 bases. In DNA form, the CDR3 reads TGTGCCAGCAGCCAAATAGCGGGAGGGTTCTACGAGCAGTACTTC. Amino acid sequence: CASSQIAGGFYEQYF.